One and the same sample provided the 21 T cell receptor beta chains below, sequenced in a study of T cell repertoires in aging, cancer and after chemotherapy. TCR beta rearrangements were amplified from peripheral blood genomic DNA. A mixed TRB-A/B primer pool amplified rearranged TRB by multiplex touch-down PCR. Using its own MiXCR run on the multiplex PCR reads, TCRdb lists one record per CDR3 protein. The data show fewer than 6,500 distinct CDR3 sequences, 27% seen once. The sample was blood. These receptors all come from a human donor in good health.

Worth noting for this clonotype: A much larger clone sits a single nucleotide away, making a read error possible. V and J are TRBV6-5 and TRBJ1-5; D gene unclear. Germline CDR1 reads MNHEY; CDR2 reads SVGAGI. This CDR3 has 15 residues. Trimming left V 5 bases short and J 4 bases short, with 15 bases between. CDR3 nucleotides: TGTGCCAGCAGTCCCGACGTGGACGGGAATCAGCCCCAGCATTTT. Translating gives CASSPDVDGNQPQHF.

By share, this clonotype counts as medium-sized. The chain links TRBV6-1 to TRBJ1-6; 8 bases are shared with TRBD1. The junction had 0 bases not matched to a gene; V was cut back by 1 base and J by 4 bases. Germline V gene sequence: CDR1 MNHNS, CDR2 SASEGT. The CDR3 loop spans 15 amino acids. Here the CDR3 reads CASSEGTGYNSPLHF. CDR3 coding DNA: TGTGCCAGCAGTGAAGGGACAGGGTATAATTCACCCCTCCACTTT.

This clonotype was picked up a small number of times. A junction boundary mismatches the germline segment, possibly from a read error. V is TRBV7-9 and J is TRBJ2-3, with 7 bases aligning to TRBD1. Germline lookup yields CDR1 SEHNR and CDR2 FQNEAQ (reference sequence). The CDR3 covers 13 residues. CDR3 region: CASSLGQPDTQYF. In nucleotides, the CDR3 is TGCGCCAGCAGCTTGGGACAGCCAGATACGCAGTATTTT. Drawing the rest from reference TRBV7-9 and TRBJ2-3, the complete variable domain is DTGVSQNPRHKITKRGQNVTFRCDPISEHNRLYWYRQTLGQGPEFLTYFQNEAQLEKSRLLSDRFSAERPKGSFSTLEIQRTEQGDSAMYLCASSLGQPDTQYFGPGTRLTVL.

Only a few counts were recorded for this clonotype. This chain joins TRBV19 and TRBJ1-2; 10 nucleotides align to TRBD1. This CDR3 has 14 amino acids. The V gene end was trimmed by 5 bases and the J gene end by 6 bases; junction bases not matched to a gene: 6. CDR1 and CDR2 (germline): LNHDA, SQIVND (reference sequence). The CDR3 loop is CASSDSGTGDGYTF. The CDR3 DNA sequence: TGTGCCAGTAGTGACTCCGGGACAGGGGATGGCTACACCTTC.

Sample share makes this clonotype medium-sized. CDR3 sequence (DNA): TGTGCCACCATGGGCCGGGAGGGCGAAGAGACCCAGTACTTC. This encodes CATMGREGEETQYF. The rearrangement joins TRBV6-1 to TRBJ2-5; 8 nucleotides align to TRBD2. The ends lost 10 bases at V and 3 bases at J; junction bases unmatched: 10. Germline-derived CDR1 and CDR2 are MNHNS and SASEGT. There are 14 residues in the CDR3.

The chain combines TRBV28 with TRBJ2-7; D uncertain. V lost 3 bases to trimming and J lost 1 base, with 10 bases between them. Germline values: CDR1 MDHEN, CDR2 SYDVKM. There are 14 residues in the CDR3. The CDR3 DNA sequence: TGTGCCAGCAGTTTTCGGCACGGTTCCTACGAGCAGTACTTC. It yields the protein CASSFRHGSYEQYF.

This clonotype has more than one count but fewer than ten. The V gene is TRBV4-1, the J gene TRBJ1-1, with 8 bases fitting TRBD1. This CDR3 has 15 residues. Germline CDR1 is MGHRA and CDR2 is YSYEKL. J gave up 3 bases and V 2 bases, and 5 bases lay outside the gene matches. The CDR3 DNA sequence: TGCGCCAGCAGCCAATCCCTGGACAGGGACACTGAAGCTTTCTTT. It codes for CASSQSLDRDTEAFF.

This clonotype is judged medium-sized. The chain recombines TRBV7-9 with TRBJ2-3; D gene unclear. V lost 5 bases to trimming and J lost 0 bases, with 9 bases between them. The CDR3 consists of 14 residues. Looked up from germline, CDR1 is SEHNR and CDR2 is FQNEAQ (reference sequence). For the CDR3, the DNA is TGTGCCAGCAGCCCTACCTCAAGCACAGATACGCAGTATTTT. It translates to CASSPTSSTDTQYF.

V and J are TRBV30 and TRBJ2-2; the match to TRBD1 covers 7 bases. This CDR3 spans 14 amino acids. The junction had 3 bases not matched to a gene; V was cut back by 3 bases and J by 2 bases. Germline values: CDR1 GTSNPN, CDR2 SVGIG (reference sequence). This CDR3 is CAWRGGRNTGELFF. For the CDR3, the DNA is TGTGCCTGGAGAGGGGGCAGAAACACCGGGGAGCTGTTTTTT. Supplemented by reference TRBV30 and TRBJ2-2, the full variable domain reads SQTIHQWPATLVQPVGSPLSLECTVEGTSNPNLYWYRQAAGRGLQLLFYSVGIGQISSEVPQNLSASRPQDRQFILSSKKLLLSDSGFYLCAWRGGRNTGELFFGEGSRLTVL.

This clonotype was counted a few times. The chain is built from TRBV20-1 and TRBJ1-2, with 9 positions matching TRBD1. Trimming took 4 bases from V and 4 from J; bases not matched to a gene: 4. Germline CDR1 and CDR2: DFQATT and SNEGSKA (reference sequence). The CDR3 is 13 residues long. CDR3 bases: TGCAGTGCTAACAGGGGGCGAGCCTATGGCTACACCTTC. Translated, it gives CSANRGRAYGYTF.

By proportion, this clonotype is medium-sized. This chain joins TRBV6-5 and TRBJ1-5; TRBD1 matches at 7 bases. Germline CDR1 MNHEY, CDR2 SVGAGI. The CDR3 has 16 amino acids. V lost 6 bases, J lost 4 bases, and 12 bases stayed unmatched. Here the CDR3 DNA reads TGTGCCAGCAGCCGTACCGGGACAGTAAGTAATCAGCCCCAGCATTTT. It specifies CASSRTGTVSNQPQHF.

Sample share makes this clonotype medium-sized. The chain couples TRBV27 to TRBJ2-1; D is ambiguous. Germline values: CDR1 MNHEY, CDR2 SMNVEV (reference sequence). V lost 1 base, J lost 1 base, and 8 bases lay in between. The CDR3 runs to 15 residues. For the CDR3, the DNA is TGTGCCAGCAGTTTATTGCCGTTATCCTACAATGAGCAGTTCTTC. Translating it yields CASSLLPLSYNEQFF.

This clonotype is categorized as medium-sized. V usage is TRBV30 and J usage is TRBJ1-2; D possibly corresponds to TRBD1 (6 bases). This CDR3 spans 13 amino acids. V was pared by 3 bases and J by 3 bases, with 11 bases between. Per the germline V gene, CDR1 is GTSNPN and CDR2 is SVGIG (reference sequence). CDR3 amino acids: CAWRLDRYYGYTF. The DNA of the CDR3 is TGTGCCTGGAGACTGGACAGATACTATGGCTACACCTTC.

By share, this clonotype counts as medium-sized. The V gene is TRBV7-3, the J gene TRBJ2-3; 10 bases are shared with TRBD2. With V trimmed by 5 bases and J by 4 bases, 3 bases remained unmatched. CDR3 size: 14 residues. Germline values: CDR1 SGHTA, CDR2 FQGTGA. CDR3 DNA: TGTGCCAGCAGCCCAGCGGGGGGGGCAGATACGCAGTATTTT. Translated: CASSPAGGADTQYF.

In its sample, this clonotype is medium-sized (0.01 to 0.1%). V and J are TRBV19 and TRBJ1-5, with a weak D call TRBD1 (6 bases). The CDR3 is 15 residues long. Per germline, CDR1 LNHDA and CDR2 SQIVND (reference sequence). With 4 bases removed from V and 6 bases from J, the gap between germline ends came to 16 bases. DNA for the CDR3: TGTGCCAGTAGTACTAGTTTACAGGGTAGTCAGCCCCAGCATTTT. This encodes CASSTSLQGSQPQHF.

By share of the sample, this clonotype is medium-sized. V and J are TRBV15 and TRBJ1-1; D not certain. The CDR3 covers 14 residues. Trimming removed 9 bases from V and 3 bases from J, with 17 bases in between. Germline V gene lookup returns CDR1 LNHNV and CDR2 YYDKDF (reference sequence). CDR3: CATSISSRYTEAFF. In nucleotides, the CDR3 is TGTGCCACGAGTATTAGCAGCAGATACACTGAAGCTTTCTTT. The full variable domain, its missing parts supplied by reference TRBV15 and TRBJ1-1, is DAMVIQNPRYQVTQFGKPVTLSCSQTLNHNVMYWYQQKSSQAPKLLFHYYDKDFNNEADTPDNFQSRRPNTSFCFLDIRSPGLGDTAMYLCATSISSRYTEAFFGQGTRLTVV.

This clonotype rates as medium-sized (0.01 to 0.1%). A junction end diverges from the germline sequence, so it may reflect a read error. The V gene is TRBV7-9, the J gene TRBJ2-7; no reliable D call. Germline V lookup: CDR1 SEHNR, CDR2 FQNEAQ (reference sequence). The CDR3 consists of 11 residues. The CDR3 is CASSNISTLVF. The CDR3, as DNA: TGTGCCAGCAGCAACATCTCCACGCTTGTCTTC.

This chain uses TRBV4-3 with TRBJ2-1; D not resolved. Looked up from germline, CDR1 is LGHNA and CDR2 is YSLEER. V was cut by 0 bases and J by 2 bases, with 11 bases left in between. CDR3 size: 16 residues. The DNA of the CDR3 is TGCGCCAGCAGCCAAGAGTACACAGCCACCTACAATGAGCAGTTCTTC. It codes for CASSQEYTATYNEQFF.

This clonotype rates as medium-sized (0.01 to 0.1%). The chain combines TRBV7-2 with TRBJ1-2, with 8 nucleotides matching TRBD1. CDR3 length: 15 amino acids. Germline V gives CDR1 SGHTA, CDR2 FQGNSA. J gave up 8 bases and V 0 bases, and 8 bases lay outside the gene matches. The DNA for the CDR3 is TGTGCCAGCAGCTTAGCACCCGACAGGGGCCTCGGCTACACCTTC. This gives the protein CASSLAPDRGLGYTF.

This clonotype was counted between two and nine times. The chain links TRBV5-1 to TRBJ2-1; no firm D call. CDR1 is SGHRS and CDR2 is YFSETQ in the germline V gene. This CDR3 has 15 amino acids. The V end lost 2 bases, the J end lost 9 bases, and 18 bases lay between the germline ends. CDR3 protein: CASSFGDTRTGEQFF. In DNA form, the CDR3 reads TGCGCCAGCAGCTTTGGTGACACCCGAACGGGTGAGCAGTTCTTC.

Relative to its sample, this clonotype is medium-sized. This sequence joins TRBV20-1 and TRBJ2-1; tentative D call: TRBD2 (5 bases). Germline CDR1 is DFQATT and CDR2 is SNEGSKA (reference sequence). The length of the CDR3 is 15 residues. V dropped 0 bases and J dropped 7 bases, with 16 bases sitting between them. The CDR3 nucleotides read TGCAGTGCTAGAGATCCCTGGACTCCCCCGAATGAGCAGTTCTTC. It specifies CSARDPWTPPNEQFF.